The clone carrying this T cell receptor (beta chain) was seen a few times. What it binds is not known. The assay was immunoSEQ multiplex PCR, and TCRdb's table has in-frame clones only and misses some. The data contain 300,000 to 400,000 clones, around 89% of them singletons. This specimen comes from a study of Ad26.COV2.S vaccination and SARS-CoV-2 variants. This CDR3 is 14 amino acids long. Per germline, CDR1 SGHDT and CDR2 YYEEEE. J gave up 8 bases and V 4 bases, and 5 bases lay outside the gene matches. Treatment denoted: some 20 received Ad26.COV2.S at low or high dose, single or two shots; about five received placebo; per-sample allocation not given. After the first vaccine or placebo injection, samples were drawn on day 63. In Boston, an adult donor aged 18-55 years took part. Study observations and caveats: There was reportedly substantial breadth in spike-specific CD8+ and CD4+ T cell responses after vaccination. Greater spike-specific TCR breadth was seen in vaccine recipients than in placebo recipients.

The TCR was taken from a person aged 18-60 years who received the Ad26.COV2.S COVID-19 vaccine or a placebo. The sample in question was peripheral blood, obtained in a trial of Ad26.COV2.S vaccine versus placebo. The rearrangement uses TRBV5-6 and TRBJ1-5; 11 positions agree with TRBD1. The CDR3: CASSRGTGGKPQHF. The CDR3 nucleotides are TGTGCCAGCAGCCGCGGGACAGGGGGGAAGCCCCAGCATTTT.